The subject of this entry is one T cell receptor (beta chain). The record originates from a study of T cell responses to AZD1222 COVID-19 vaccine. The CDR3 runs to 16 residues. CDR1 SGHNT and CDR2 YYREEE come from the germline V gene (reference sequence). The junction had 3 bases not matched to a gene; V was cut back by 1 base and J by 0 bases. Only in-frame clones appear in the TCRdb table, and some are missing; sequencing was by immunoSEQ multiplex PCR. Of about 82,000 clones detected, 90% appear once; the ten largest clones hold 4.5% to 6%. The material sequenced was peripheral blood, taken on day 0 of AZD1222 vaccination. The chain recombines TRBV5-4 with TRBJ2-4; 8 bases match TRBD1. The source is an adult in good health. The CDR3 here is CASSLLGQGAKNIQYF. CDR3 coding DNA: TGTGCCAGCAGCTTGTTAGGACAGGGAGCCAAAAACATTCAGTACTTC.